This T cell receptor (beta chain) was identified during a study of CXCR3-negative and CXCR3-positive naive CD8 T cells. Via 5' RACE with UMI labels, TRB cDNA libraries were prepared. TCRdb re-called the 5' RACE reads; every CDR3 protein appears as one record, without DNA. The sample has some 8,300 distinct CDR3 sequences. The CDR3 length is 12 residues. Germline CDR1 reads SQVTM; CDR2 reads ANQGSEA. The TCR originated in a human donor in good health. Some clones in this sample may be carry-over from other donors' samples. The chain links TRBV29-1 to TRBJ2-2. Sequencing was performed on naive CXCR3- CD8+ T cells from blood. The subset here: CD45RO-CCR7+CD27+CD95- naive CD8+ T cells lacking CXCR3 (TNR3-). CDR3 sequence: CSVEEDTGELFF.